The sequence of this TCR beta chain was determined in a study of shared clonotypes between healthy human individuals. The assay was immunoSEQ multiplex PCR, and TCRdb's table has in-frame clones only and misses some. Of 650,000 to 800,000 clones listed, around 92% were seen once; the top ten hold 20% to 25%. Naive-designated CD8 cells lacked CD45RO, were positively enriched for CCR7, and omitted terminally differentiated effector memory CD45RA+ cells. The germline CDR1 and CDR2 sequences are SGDLS and YYNGEE. V was clipped by 4 bases and J by 1 base, with 11 bases between them. CDR3 length: 14 amino acids.

Sequencing used naive CD8+ T cells sorted from blood. The sequence was collected from a man aged 25 to 40 in good health. The V and J genes are TRBV9 and TRBJ1-1; D may be TRBD1 (5 bases). CDR3 protein: CASSHWDANTEAFF. The CDR3 region has the DNA TGTGCCAGCAGCCACTGGGACGCGAACACTGAAGCTTTCTTT. The full variable domain, in which reference TRBV9 and TRBJ1-1 provide the parts outside the CDR3, is DSGVTQTPKHLITATGQRVTLRCSPRSGDLSVYWYQQSLDQGLQFLIQYYNGEERAKGNILERFSAQQFPDLHSELNLSSLELGDSALYFCASSHWDANTEAFFGQGTRLTVV.